Listed below are T cell receptor beta chains from one sample, sequenced in a study of T cell responses to AZD1222 COVID-19 vaccine. TCRdb keeps only in-frame clones here, not all; method: immunoSEQ multiplex PCR. Here the sample spans some 120,000 clones, approximately 85% being singletons. The sample consisted of peripheral blood, taken on day 0 of AZD1222 vaccination. Receptors originate from an adult in good health. Both conserved end residues are part of each CDR3. Each record gives: V gene, D gene, J gene, clone size, CDR3 length, CDR3 DNA, CDR3 protein. A D gene is named only where the DNA matches it firmly. Size is omitted from some rows. Given values are once, few, many or a class for expanded clones.

TRBV30	NA	TRBJ2-3	NA	12	TGTGCCTGGAAACAGGGTGGCGATACGCAGTATTTT	CAWKQGGDTQYF
TRBV14	NA	TRBJ1-2	NA	15	TGTGCCAGCAGCCAAGGATGGACAGAAAACTATGGCTACACCTTC	CASSQGWTENYGYTF
TRBV9	NA	TRBJ2-7	NA	18	TGTGCCAGCAGCGTAGGCCCTTCGACTGAGGCGCTCGCCTACGAGCAGTACTTC	CASSVGPSTEALAYEQYF
TRBV6-1	NA	TRBJ1-5	NA	15	TGTGCCAGCAGTGAATCGATGGCAAGCAATCAGCCCCAGCATTTT	CASSESMASNQPQHF
TRBV5-1	NA	TRBJ2-1	NA	15	TGCGCCAGCAGCTTGGCTACCGGGGCGTACAATGAGCAGTTCTTC	CASSLATGAYNEQFF
TRBV20-1	NA	TRBJ1-1	NA	14	TGCAGTGCTAGTGGACAGAATATGAACACTGAAGCTTTCTTT	CSASGQNMNTEAFF
TRBV10-3	NA	TRBJ1-5	NA	12	TGTGCCATCAGTGAGTCGAGCCAGCCCCAGCATTTT	CAISESSQPQHF
TRBV7-9	NA	TRBJ1-3	NA	13	TGTGCCAGCAGCTTTAGGGCTGGAAACACCATATATTTT	CASSFRAGNTIYF
TRBV7-8	TRBD1	TRBJ1-1	NA	15	TGTGCCAGCAGCGAGGTTGACAGGGAATATGGTGAAGCTTTCTTT	CASSEVDREYGEAFF
TRBV7-9	TRBD1	TRBJ2-1	NA	15	TGTGCCAGCAGCGAGAGACAGGGCTCCTACAATGAGCAGTTCTTC	CASSERQGSYNEQFF
TRBV5-1	TRBD1	TRBJ1-1	NA	16	TGCGCCAGCAGCCAACAAGGACAGGCCAGAAGCACTGAAGCTTTCTTT	CASSQQGQARSTEAFF
TRBV7-2	NA	TRBJ2-7	NA	14	TGTGCCAGCAGCTTAGGCGGGGATTCCTACGAGCAGTACTTC	CASSLGGDSYEQYF
TRBV5-4	NA	TRBJ2-3	NA	15	TGTGCCAGCAGCCTTACGGGGGCCGGCACAGATACGCAGTATTTT	CASSLTGAGTDTQYF
TRBV5-1	NA	TRBJ1-1	NA	15	TGCGCCAGCAGCCCCGGCCGTAACAGGGCCACTGAAGCTTTCTTT	CASSPGRNRATEAFF
TRBV6-5	NA	TRBJ2-5	NA	14	TGTGCCAGCAGTTTCCTAGCCCCCCAAGAGACCCAGTACTTC	CASSFLAPQETQYF
TRBV6-5	TRBD1	TRBJ1-1	NA	15	TGTGCCAGCAGTCCCCCGGACAGGGTGAACACTGAAGCTTTCTTT	CASSPPDRVNTEAFF
TRBV27	NA	TRBJ1-6	NA	15	TGTGCCAGCAGTTTATCGCGGGTTAATAATTCACCCCTCCACTTT	CASSLSRVNNSPLHF
TRBV7-2	NA	TRBJ2-3	once	15	TGTGCCAGCAGCTTTTTCCGGGAGTCCACAGATACGCAGTATTTT	CASSFFRESTDTQYF
TRBV2	TRBD1	TRBJ1-5	few	18	TGTGCCAGCAGTGATGAAGGGACAGGGTGGAATAGCAATCAGCCCCAGCATTTT	CASSDEGTGWNSNQPQHF
TRBV30	NA	TRBJ1-5	NA	13	TGTGCCTGGAGTGAGGACCGCCATCAGCCCCAGCATTTT	CAWSEDRHQPQHF
TRBV2	TRBD2	TRBJ2-7	NA	13	TGTGCCAGCAGCTACCGACTAGCTCTCGAGCAGTACTTC	CASSYRLALEQYF
TRBV18	TRBD1	TRBJ2-2	NA	16	TGTGCCAGCTCACCACCGACAGGGAGAGGCACCGGGGAGCTGTTTTTT	CASSPPTGRGTGELFF
TRBV30	NA	TRBJ1-1	once	13	TGTGCCTGGAGTGGGCAGGGGAACACTGAAGCTTTCTTT	CAWSGQGNTEAFF
TRBV7-9	NA	TRBJ1-3	NA	16	TGTGCCAGCAGCTTAGACTATACCAACTTACAGGGCTCCTTGCATTTT	CASSLDYTNLQGSLHF
TRBV30	NA	TRBJ1-1	NA	14	TGTGCCTGGAGTGTACAGGCAGGTCGGACTGAAGCTTTCTTT	CAWSVQAGRTEAFF
TRBV6-6	NA	TRBJ2-3	NA	16	TGTGCCAGCAGTTACTCGAGGGGCCGGGGTAAAGATACGCAGTATTTT	CASSYSRGRGKDTQYF
TRBV27	NA	TRBJ2-1	NA	16	TGTGCCAGCAGTTCCCCGCGCGGTCTAGTGAACAATGAGCAGTTCTTC	CASSSPRGLVNNEQFF
TRBV7-2	TRBD2	TRBJ2-7	NA	15	TGTGCCAGCAGCGCGAGGACTAGCAATTTCCACGAGCAGTACTTC	CASSARTSNFHEQYF
TRBV11-3	NA	TRBJ1-1	NA	14	TGTGCCAGCAGCTTTTCGCGTTCGAACACTGAAGCTTTCTTT	CASSFSRSNTEAFF
TRBV25-1	TRBD2	TRBJ2-5	NA	15	TGTGCCAGCAGTCGGCTAGCGGGGGGGCAAGAGACCCAGTACTTC	CASSRLAGGQETQYF
TRBV14	NA	TRBJ1-4	NA	15	TGTGCCAGCAGCCATCGCGCAGGGAGTAATGAAAAACTGTTTTTT	CASSHRAGSNEKLFF
TRBV5-1	TRBD2	TRBJ2-1	NA	19	TGCGCCAGCAGGCAGCCCGGGACTAGCGGTAAGCTTGGCTACAATGAGCAGTTCTTC	CASRQPGTSGKLGYNEQFF
TRBV5-4	TRBD1	TRBJ1-2	NA	13	TGTGCCAGCAGACGGCAGGGGGGCTATGGCTACACCTTC	CASRRQGGYGYTF
TRBV6-6	TRBD1	TRBJ1-6	NA	16	TGTGCCAGCAGTACCGGGGACAGGAAGGTTCATTCACCCCTCCACTTT	CASSTGDRKVHSPLHF
TRBV7-2	NA	TRBJ2-3	once	15	TGTGCCAGCAGCTTACCGGGACCTAGCACAGATACGCAGTATTTT	CASSLPGPSTDTQYF
TRBV7-2	NA	TRBJ1-4	NA	15	TGTGCCAGCAGCTTATGGGCGAGGGATGGTGAAAAACTGTTTTTT	CASSLWARDGEKLFF
TRBV14	TRBD2	TRBJ2-1	NA	17	TGTGCCAGCAGCCTACCCCGGACTAGCGGGAGGCTCGGTGAGCAGTTCTTC	CASSLPRTSGRLGEQFF
TRBV5-1	NA	TRBJ1-4	once	16	TGCGCCAGCAGCCCCTCTTTCGGCGCCGGCCGGGAAAAACTGTTTTTT	CASSPSFGAGREKLFF
TRBV3-1/TRBV3-2	TRBD2	TRBJ2-5	once	15	TGTGCCAGCAGCCAATGGACTAGCGGGGGAGAGACCCAGTACTTC	CASSQWTSGGETQYF
TRBV19	NA	TRBJ1-1	NA	14	TGTGCCAGTAGTACGGGACGCCTAAACACTGAAGCTTTCTTT	CASSTGRLNTEAFF
TRBV5-6	NA	TRBJ1-6	NA	14	TGTGCCAGCAGCTCCGGGGTCCATAATTCACCCCTCCACTTT	CASSSGVHNSPLHF
TRBV19	NA	TRBJ1-1	NA	12	TGTGCCAGTAGTTTACGAGACGCTGAAGCTTTCTTT	CASSLRDAEAFF
TRBV14	NA	TRBJ1-1	once	12	TGTGCCAGCAAGGGCGGGAACACTGAAGCTTTCTTT	CASKGGNTEAFF